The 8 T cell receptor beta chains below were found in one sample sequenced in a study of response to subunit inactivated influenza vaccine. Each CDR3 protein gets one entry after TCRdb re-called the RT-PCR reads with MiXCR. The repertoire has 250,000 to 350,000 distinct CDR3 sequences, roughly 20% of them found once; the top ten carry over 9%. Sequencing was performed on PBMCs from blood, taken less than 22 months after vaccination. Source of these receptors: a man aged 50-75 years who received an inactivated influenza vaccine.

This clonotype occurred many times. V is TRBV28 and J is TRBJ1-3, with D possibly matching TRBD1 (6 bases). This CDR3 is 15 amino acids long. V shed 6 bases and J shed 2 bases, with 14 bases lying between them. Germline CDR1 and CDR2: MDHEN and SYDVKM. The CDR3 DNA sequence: TGTGCCAGCAGCCCACCTGGGGGCACTGGAAACACCATATATTTT. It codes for CASSPPGGTGNTIYF.

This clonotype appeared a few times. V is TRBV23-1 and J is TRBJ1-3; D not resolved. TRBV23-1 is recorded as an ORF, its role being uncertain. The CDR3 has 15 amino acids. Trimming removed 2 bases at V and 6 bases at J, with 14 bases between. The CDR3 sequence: CASSQPSQRENTIYF. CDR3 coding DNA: TGCGCCAGCAGTCAACCTAGCCAAAGGGAAAACACCATATATTTT.

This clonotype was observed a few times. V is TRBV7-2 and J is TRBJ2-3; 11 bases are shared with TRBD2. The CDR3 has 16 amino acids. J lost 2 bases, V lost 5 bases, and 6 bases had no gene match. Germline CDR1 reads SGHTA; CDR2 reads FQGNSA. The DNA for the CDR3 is TGTGCCAGCAGCCTCCTAGCGGGAGGAATCACAGATACGCAGTATTTT. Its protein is CASSLLAGGITDTQYF.

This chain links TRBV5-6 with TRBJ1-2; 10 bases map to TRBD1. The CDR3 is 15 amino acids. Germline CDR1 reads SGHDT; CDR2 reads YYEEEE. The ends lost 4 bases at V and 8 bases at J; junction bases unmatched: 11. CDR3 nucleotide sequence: TGTGCCAGCAGCGCACGGGACAGGGGTGGCTTGGGCTACACCTTC. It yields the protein CASSARDRGGLGYTF.

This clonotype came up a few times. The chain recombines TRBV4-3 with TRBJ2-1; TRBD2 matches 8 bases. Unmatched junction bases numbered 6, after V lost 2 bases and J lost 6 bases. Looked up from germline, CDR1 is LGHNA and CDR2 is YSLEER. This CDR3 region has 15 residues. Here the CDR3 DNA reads TGCGCCAGCAGCCAATCGCGGGGGGTGCTCAATGAGCAGTTCTTC. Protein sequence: CASSQSRGVLNEQFF.

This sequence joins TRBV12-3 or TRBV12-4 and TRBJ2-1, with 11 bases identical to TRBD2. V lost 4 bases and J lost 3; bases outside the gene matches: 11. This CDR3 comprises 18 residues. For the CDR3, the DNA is TGTGCCAGCAGTTCCCCCTTAAAAACTAGCGGGAGCTACAATGAGCAGTTCTTC. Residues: CASSSPLKTSGSYNEQFF.

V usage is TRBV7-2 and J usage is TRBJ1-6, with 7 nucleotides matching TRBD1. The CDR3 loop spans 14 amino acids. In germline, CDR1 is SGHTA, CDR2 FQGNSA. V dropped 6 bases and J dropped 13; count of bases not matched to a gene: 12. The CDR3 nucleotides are TGTGCCAGCAGAGAGGGGGCGCAATTTTCGCCCCTCCACTTT. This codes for CASREGAQFSPLHF.

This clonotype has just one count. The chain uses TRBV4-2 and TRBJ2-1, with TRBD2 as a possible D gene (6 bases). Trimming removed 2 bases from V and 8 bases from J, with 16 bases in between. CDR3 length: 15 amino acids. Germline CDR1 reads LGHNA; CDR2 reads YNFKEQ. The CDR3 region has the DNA TGTGCCAGCAGCCAACGTCTGACTAGTGGCTATGAGCAGTTCTTC. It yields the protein CASSQRLTSGYEQFF.